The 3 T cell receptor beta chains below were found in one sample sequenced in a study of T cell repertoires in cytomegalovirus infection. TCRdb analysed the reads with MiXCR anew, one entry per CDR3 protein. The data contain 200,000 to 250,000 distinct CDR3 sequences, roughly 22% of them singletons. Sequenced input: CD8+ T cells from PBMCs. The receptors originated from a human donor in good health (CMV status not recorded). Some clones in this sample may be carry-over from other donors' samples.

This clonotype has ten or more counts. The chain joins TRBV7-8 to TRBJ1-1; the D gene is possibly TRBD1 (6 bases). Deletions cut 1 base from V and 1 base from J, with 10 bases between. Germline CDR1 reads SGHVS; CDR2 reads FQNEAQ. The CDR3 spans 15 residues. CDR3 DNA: TGTGCCAGCAGCTTAGTCTACAGGGAGAACACTGAAGCTTTCTTT. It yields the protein CASSLVYRENTEAFF.

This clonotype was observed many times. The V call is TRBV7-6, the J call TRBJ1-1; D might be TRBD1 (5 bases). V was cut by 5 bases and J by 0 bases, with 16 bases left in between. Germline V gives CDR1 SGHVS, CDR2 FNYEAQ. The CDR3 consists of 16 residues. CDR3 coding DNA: TGTGCCAGCAGCCGTCCCCCCGACAGCTTGAACACTGAAGCTTTCTTT. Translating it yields CASSRPPDSLNTEAFF.

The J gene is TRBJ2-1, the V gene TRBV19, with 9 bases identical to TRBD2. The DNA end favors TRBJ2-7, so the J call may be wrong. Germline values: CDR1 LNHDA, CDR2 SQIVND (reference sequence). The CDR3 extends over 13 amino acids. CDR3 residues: CARRAGGPGEQYF. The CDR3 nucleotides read TGTGCCAGGAGGGCGGGGGGGCCCGGTGAGCAGTACTTC.